This TCR beta chain was retrieved from a study of shared clonotypes between healthy human individuals. The DNA input per sorted-subset replicate PCR was 200 ng, corresponding to 25,000 to 30,000 T cell genomes. Profiled with immunoSEQ multiplex PCR; TCRdb holds only in-frame clones, not every one. The sample contains some 320,000 clones, roughly 87% of which appear only once. Trimming took 4 bases from V and 7 from J; bases not matched to a gene: 10. Germline CDR1 reads SGHAT; CDR2 reads FQNNGV. The CDR3 spans 15 residues. The sequencing sample was made of memory CD8+ T cells sorted from blood. Sample subset: CD45RO+ cells pooled with CCR7-negative TemRA cells. The chain joins TRBV11-2 to TRBJ2-7; 10 nucleotides match TRBD1. This clonotype was sampled from a man younger than 30 in good health. The CDR3 loop reads CASSSRGQGSGEQYF. The CDR3 region has the DNA TGTGCCAGCAGCTCCCGGGGACAGGGGAGTGGGGAGCAGTACTTC. The full variable domain, its missing parts supplied by reference TRBV11-2 and TRBJ2-7, is EAGVAQSPRYKIIEKRQSVAFWCNPISGHATLYWYQQILGQGPKLLIQFQNNGVVDDSQLPKDRFSAERLKGVDSTLKIQPAKLEDSAVYLCASSSRGQGSGEQYFGPGTRLTVT.